The rows below give T cell receptor beta chains drawn from one sample of a study. Produced via immunoSEQ multiplex PCR; TCRdb's table is partial and in-frame only. The sample shows about 68,000 clones, around 93% of them seen only once. The material sequenced was PBMCs. The receptor source for this set is a man aged 35 to 55 with rheumatoid arthritis. The CDR3 runs from the conserved cysteine through the conserved F or W. The D gene is left open where the match is weak. Size values are once, few and many counts, or a class for expanded clones, and some rows have none.

d_call,v_call,j_call,clone_size,cdr3_aa,cdr3_nt
TRBD2,TRBV9,TRBJ2-1,-,CASSVDGSGGNEQFF,TGTGCCAGCAGCGTAGATGGTAGCGGGGGGAATGAGCAGTTCTTC
TRBD1,TRBV18,TRBJ1-5,-,CASSPRGTGYDQPQHF,TGTGCCAGCTCACCCCGGGGGACAGGGTATGATCAGCCCCAGCATTTT
-,TRBV18,TRBJ2-5,-,CASSPGPQETQYF,TGTGCCAGCTCACCAGGGCCCCAAGAGACCCAGTACTTC
-,TRBV4-1,TRBJ1-1,-,CASSRTGANTEAFF,TGCGCCAGCAGCCGAACCGGGGCGAACACTGAAGCTTTCTTT
-,TRBV7-2,TRBJ1-2,-,CASRPQAGPNYGYTF,TGTGCCAGCAGGCCCCAGGCAGGGCCAAACTATGGCTACACCTTC
TRBD2,TRBV5-1,TRBJ2-5,-,CASSLGRLAGYQETQYF,TGCGCCAGCAGCTTGGGCAGACTAGCGGGGTATCAAGAGACCCAGTACTTC
TRBD1,TRBV6-5,TRBJ1-2,-,CASTQGQGAYGYTF,TGTGCCAGCACCCAGGGACAGGGGGCGTATGGCTACACCTTC
-,TRBV4-1,TRBJ1-1,once,CASSQITRELNTEAFF,TGCGCCAGCAGCCAGATTACCCGGGAACTGAACACTGAAGCTTTCTTT
-,TRBV4-3,TRBJ1-6,-,CASSQGRENSPLHF,TGCGCCAGCAGCCAGGGCAGGGAGAATTCACCCCTCCACTTT
-,TRBV6-2/TRBV6-3,TRBJ2-7,-,CASSLTDLTYEQYF,TGTGCCAGCAGTTTGACTGACTTAACCTACGAGCAGTACTTC
-,TRBV27,TRBJ1-1,-,CASSLRGAGTEAFF,TGTGCCAGCAGTTTAAGGGGCGCGGGCACTGAAGCTTTCTTT
-,TRBV9,TRBJ2-7,-,CASSVSGDEQYF,TGTGCCAGCAGCGTCTCGGGGGACGAGCAGTACTTC
-,TRBV7-9,TRBJ1-2,-,CASSLELAGARHGYTF,TGTGCCAGCAGCTTAGAATTAGCGGGGGCGAGACATGGCTACACCTTC
TRBD2,TRBV4-3,TRBJ2-7,-,CASSQVRSGNTLYEQYF,TGCGCCAGCAGCCAAGTCAGGAGCGGGAATACCCTCTACGAGCAGTACTTC
-,TRBV28,TRBJ1-5,-,CASSLVGEGVWNNQPQHF,TGTGCCAGCAGTTTAGTCGGCGAGGGGGTATGGAACAATCAGCCCCAGCATTTT
TRBD2,TRBV5-1,TRBJ2-3,-,CASSLRASGLDTQYF,TGCGCCAGCAGCTTGAGGGCTAGCGGTCTAGATACGCAGTATTTT
TRBD1,TRBV27,TRBJ1-1,-,CASSLGWRTGGLRNTEAFF,TGTGCCAGCAGTTTGGGGTGGAGGACAGGGGGCTTGAGGAACACTGAAGCTTTCTTT
TRBD1,TRBV18,TRBJ2-7,-,CASSPQGAYEQYF,TGTGCCAGCTCACCCCAGGGGGCCTACGAGCAGTACTTC
TRBD1,TRBV7-3,TRBJ2-6,-,CASSPRGQAAGANVLTF,TGTGCCAGCAGCCCCAGGGGGCAGGCCGCTGGGGCCAACGTCCTGACTTTC
-,TRBV10-2,TRBJ1-5,-,CACRDWDSNQPQHF,TGCGCCTGCCGCGACTGGGACAGCAATCAGCCCCAGCATTTT
-,TRBV5-1,TRBJ2-5,-,CASSLVEGRAGDF,TGCGCCAGCAGCTTGGTGGAGGGGCGGGCCGGGGACTTC
-,TRBV18,TRBJ1-5,-,CASSPRTGIDQPQHF,TGTGCCAGCTCACCACGAACAGGGATCGATCAGCCCCAGCATTTT
-,TRBV6-5,TRBJ2-2,-,CASSPKGVGTGELFF,TGTGCCAGCAGTCCGAAGGGGGTCGGCACCGGGGAGCTGTTTTTT
-,TRBV30,TRBJ1-1,-,CAWRAWLGTEAFF,TGTGCCTGGAGAGCCTGGCTTGGCACTGAAGCTTTCTTT
TRBD1,TRBV19,TRBJ2-3,-,CASSANRGLLDTQYF,TGTGCCAGTAGTGCAAACAGGGGTTTGCTAGATACGCAGTATTTT
-,TRBV7-9,TRBJ1-2,few,CASSFLGASNYGYTF,TGTGCCAGCAGTTTCCTGGGCGCCTCTAACTATGGCTACACCTTC
TRBD1,TRBV19,TRBJ1-2,-,CASSKLTGTNYGYTF,TGTGCCAGTAGTAAGCTGACAGGGACTAACTATGGCTACACCTTC
TRBD2,TRBV9,TRBJ2-5,-,CASSASSGRVLETQYF,TGTGCCAGCAGCGCCTCTAGCGGGAGGGTCCTTGAGACCCAGTACTTC
-,TRBV6-5,TRBJ2-7,few,CASTQSLGAYEQYF,TGTGCCAGCACCCAGTCCCTAGGGGCCTACGAGCAGTACTTC
-,TRBV5-6,TRBJ2-2,once,CASSLKGPAGELFF,TGTGCCAGCAGCTTGAAAGGTCCCGCCGGGGAGCTGTTTTTT
-,TRBV2,TRBJ1-3,once,CASSGTLGNTIYF,TGTGCCAGCTCAGGGACCCTTGGAAACACCATATATTTT
TRBD2,TRBV28,TRBJ2-5,-,CASSPSRGGFQETQYF,TGTGCCAGCAGCCCCTCCCGGGGGGGGTTCCAAGAGACCCAGTACTTC
TRBD2,TRBV18,TRBJ2-3,-,CASSPGREGTDTQYF,TGTGCCAGCTCACCAGGGCGGGAGGGAACAGATACGCAGTATTTT
-,TRBV9,TRBJ2-1,once,CASSVGLAHNEQFF,TGTGCCAGCAGCGTAGGGCTAGCCCACAATGAGCAGTTCTTC
TRBD1,TRBV19,TRBJ1-4,-,CASREWPQGANEKLFF,TGTGCCAGTAGGGAATGGCCTCAGGGGGCCAATGAAAAACTGTTTTTT
-,TRBV5-1,TRBJ2-6,-,CASSPAYGTSGANVLTF,TGCGCCAGCAGCCCGGCGTACGGAACCTCTGGGGCCAACGTCCTGACTTTC
TRBD1,TRBV7-2,TRBJ1-5,-,CASTLGGDRVQPQHF,TGTGCCAGCACCCTAGGGGGGGACAGGGTTCAGCCCCAGCATTTT
-,TRBV7-6,TRBJ1-1,-,CASSQFNTEAFF,TGTGCCAGCAGCCAGTTTAACACTGAAGCTTTCTTT
TRBD2,TRBV7-8,TRBJ2-2,-,CASSSTGLAGGIVGELFF,TGTGCCAGCAGCTCGACGGGACTAGCGGGAGGGATTGTCGGGGAGCTGTTTTTT